What follows are 6 T cell receptor beta chains derived from one specimen sequenced in a study of technical replicates of blood from several donors. Here immunoSEQ multiplex PCR was the method, and the copy in TCRdb shows in-frame clones only, minus some. The table records some 71,000 clones, nearly 98% of them present only once. Specimen: T cells isolated from PBMCs. These receptors all stem from a human donor in good health.

The rearrangement joins TRBV7-6 to TRBJ2-5; 13 bases line up with TRBD2. The germline gives CDR1 SGHVS, CDR2 FNYEAQ. This CDR3 has 17 residues. With V trimmed by 5 bases and J by 5 bases, 11 bases remained unmatched. The CDR3 nucleotides read TGTGCCAGCAGCCGGGGACTAGCGGGATTCGGACGGGAGACCCAGTACTTC. Translated, it gives CASSRGLAGFGRETQYF.

This clone was counted once. This chain links TRBV4-1 with TRBJ2-5, with 12 positions matching TRBD2. V dropped 4 bases and J dropped 5; count of bases not matched to a gene: 11. The CDR3 extends over 17 amino acids. Germline lookup yields CDR1 MGHRA and CDR2 YSYEKL. CDR3 nucleotide sequence: TGCGCCAGCAGCCCTTACCCTAGCGGGAGGGTAGGGGAGACCCAGTACTTC. It is translated as CASSPYPSGRVGETQYF.

The chain couples TRBV6-5 to TRBJ1-6; D gene uncertain. The V gene lost 2 bases and the J gene lost 5 bases, with 7 bases spanning the gap. The CDR3 loop spans 14 amino acids. Germline V CDR1 and CDR2: MNHEY, SVGAGI. The CDR3 here is CASSYGPNNSPLHF. CDR3 DNA: TGTGCCAGCAGTTACGGTCCTAATAATTCACCCCTCCACTTT.

The chain uses TRBV28 and TRBJ2-7; D possibly corresponds to TRBD2 (5 bases). From germline, CDR1 is MDHEN and CDR2 SYDVKM. With 8 bases removed from V and 4 bases from J, the gap between germline ends came to 12 bases. This CDR3 has 12 residues. The CDR3 region is CASCRSGYEQYF. The CDR3 coding sequence is TGTGCCAGCTGCCGGAGCGGTTACGAGCAGTACTTC.

This chain joins TRBV6-5 and TRBJ2-1; 11 nucleotides align to TRBD2. The CDR3 is made up of 15 amino acids. The germline V gene has CDR1 MNHEY and CDR2 SVGAGI. V trimming: 5 bases; J trimming: 7 bases; junction bases outside the gene matches: 7. The CDR3 sequence: CASSPTSGTSNEQFF. In nucleotides, the CDR3 is TGTGCCAGCAGTCCGACTAGCGGGACGAGTAATGAGCAGTTCTTC.

The CDR3 DNA sequence: TGTGCCTGGAGTGTATCCCTAGCGGGGCGACCAACCCACAATGAGCAGTTCTTC. Translation gives CAWSVSLAGRPTHNEQFF. The rearrangement joins TRBV30 to TRBJ2-1; TRBD2 matches 9 bases. The CDR3 consists of 18 residues. After removal of 0 bases from V and 5 bases from J, the junction contained 14 bases not matched to a gene. CDR1 and CDR2 (germline): GTSNPN, SVGIG (reference sequence).